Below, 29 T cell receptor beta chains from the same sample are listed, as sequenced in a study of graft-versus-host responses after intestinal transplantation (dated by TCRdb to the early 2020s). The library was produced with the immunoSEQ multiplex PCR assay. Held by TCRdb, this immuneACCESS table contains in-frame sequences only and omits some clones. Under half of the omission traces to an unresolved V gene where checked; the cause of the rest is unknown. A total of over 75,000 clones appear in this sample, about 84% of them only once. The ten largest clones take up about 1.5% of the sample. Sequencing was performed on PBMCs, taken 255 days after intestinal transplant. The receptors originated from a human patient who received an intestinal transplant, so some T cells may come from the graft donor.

CDR3 coding DNA: TGTGCCAGCAGTGACACAGGAGCAGATACGCAGTATTTT. Encoded protein: CASSDTGADTQYF. The chain has TRBV25-1 and TRBJ2-3; possibly TRBD1 for D (5 bases). CDR1 MGHDK and CDR2 SYGVNS come from the germline V gene. V gave up 3 bases and J gave up 4 bases, with 8 bases separating them. The CDR3 sequence is 13 residues long.

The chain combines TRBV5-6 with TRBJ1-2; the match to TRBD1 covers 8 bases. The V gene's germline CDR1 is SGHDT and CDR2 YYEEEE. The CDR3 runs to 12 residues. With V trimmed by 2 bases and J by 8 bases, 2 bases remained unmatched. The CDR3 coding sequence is TGTGCCAGCAGCTTTCAGGGGGCAGGCTACACCTTC. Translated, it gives CASSFQGAGYTF.

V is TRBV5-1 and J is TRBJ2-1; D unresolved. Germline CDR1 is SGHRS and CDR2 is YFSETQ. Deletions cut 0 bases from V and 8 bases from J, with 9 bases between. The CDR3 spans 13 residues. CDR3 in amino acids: CASSLVGGHEQFF. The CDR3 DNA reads TGCGCCAGCAGCTTGGTAGGTGGCCATGAGCAGTTCTTC.

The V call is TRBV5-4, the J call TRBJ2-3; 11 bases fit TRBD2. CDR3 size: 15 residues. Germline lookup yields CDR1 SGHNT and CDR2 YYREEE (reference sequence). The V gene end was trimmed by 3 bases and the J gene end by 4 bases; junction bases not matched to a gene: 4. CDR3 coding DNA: TGTGCCAGCAGCTCCGTAGCGGGAGGGGCAGATACGCAGTATTTT. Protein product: CASSSVAGGADTQYF.

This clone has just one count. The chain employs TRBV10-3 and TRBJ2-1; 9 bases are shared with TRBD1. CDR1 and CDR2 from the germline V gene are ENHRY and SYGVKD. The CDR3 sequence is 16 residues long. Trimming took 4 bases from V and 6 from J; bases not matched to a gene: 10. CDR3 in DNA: TGTGCCATCAGTGTGGTAGGGACAGGGTTTTCCAATGAGCAGTTCTTC. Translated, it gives CAISVVGTGFSNEQFF.

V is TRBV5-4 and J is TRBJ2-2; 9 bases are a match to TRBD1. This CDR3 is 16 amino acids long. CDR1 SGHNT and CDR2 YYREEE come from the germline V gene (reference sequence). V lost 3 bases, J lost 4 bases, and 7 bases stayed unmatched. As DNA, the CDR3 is TGTGCCAGCAGCTCCGGGGGACAGGGAGGCACCGGGGAGCTGTTTTTT. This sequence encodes CASSSGGQGGTGELFF.

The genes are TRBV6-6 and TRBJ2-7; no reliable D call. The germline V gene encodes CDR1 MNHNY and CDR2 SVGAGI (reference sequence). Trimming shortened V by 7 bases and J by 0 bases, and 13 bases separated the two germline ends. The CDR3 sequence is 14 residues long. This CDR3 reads CASNSVGSSYEQYF. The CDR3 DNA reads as TGTGCCAGCAACTCAGTCGGAAGCTCCTACGAGCAGTACTTC.

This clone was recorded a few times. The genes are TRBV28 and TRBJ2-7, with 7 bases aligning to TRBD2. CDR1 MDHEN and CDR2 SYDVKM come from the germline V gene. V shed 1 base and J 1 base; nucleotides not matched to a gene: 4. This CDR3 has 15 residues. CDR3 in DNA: TGTGCCAGCAGTTTATTAGGACTAGGGTCCTACGAGCAGTACTTC. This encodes CASSLLGLGSYEQYF.

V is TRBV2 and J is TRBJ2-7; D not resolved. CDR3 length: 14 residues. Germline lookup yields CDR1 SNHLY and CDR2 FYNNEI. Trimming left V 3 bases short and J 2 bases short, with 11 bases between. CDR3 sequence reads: CASSDQRTPYEQYF. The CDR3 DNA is TGTGCCAGCAGTGACCAACGGACCCCCTACGAGCAGTACTTC.

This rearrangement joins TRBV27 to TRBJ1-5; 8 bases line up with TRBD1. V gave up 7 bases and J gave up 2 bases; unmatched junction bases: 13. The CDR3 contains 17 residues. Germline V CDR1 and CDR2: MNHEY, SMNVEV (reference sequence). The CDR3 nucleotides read TGTGCCAGCAAGTCGATAGTGGGGGGACAGGGCAATCAGCCCCAGCATTTT. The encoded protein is CASKSIVGGQGNQPQHF.

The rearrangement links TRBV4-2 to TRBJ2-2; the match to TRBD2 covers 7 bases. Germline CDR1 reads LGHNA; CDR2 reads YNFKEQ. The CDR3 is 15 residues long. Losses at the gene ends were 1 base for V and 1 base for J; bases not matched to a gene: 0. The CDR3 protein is CASSQAGGNTGELFF. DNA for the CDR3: TGTGCCAGCAGCCAAGCGGGAGGGAACACCGGGGAGCTGTTTTTT.

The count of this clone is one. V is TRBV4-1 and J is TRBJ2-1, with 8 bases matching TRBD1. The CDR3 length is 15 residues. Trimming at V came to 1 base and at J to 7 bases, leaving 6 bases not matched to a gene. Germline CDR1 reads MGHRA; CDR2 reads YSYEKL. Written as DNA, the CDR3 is TGCGCCAGCAGCCAAGGACGGACAGGGCGTAATGAGCAGTTCTTC. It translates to CASSQGRTGRNEQFF.

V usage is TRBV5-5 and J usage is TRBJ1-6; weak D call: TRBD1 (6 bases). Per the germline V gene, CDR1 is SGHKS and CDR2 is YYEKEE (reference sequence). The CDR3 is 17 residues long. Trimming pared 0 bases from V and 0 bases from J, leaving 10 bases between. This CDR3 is CASSLDRDPSYNSPLHF. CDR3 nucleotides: TGTGCCAGCAGCTTGGACAGGGATCCCTCCTATAATTCACCCCTCCACTTT.

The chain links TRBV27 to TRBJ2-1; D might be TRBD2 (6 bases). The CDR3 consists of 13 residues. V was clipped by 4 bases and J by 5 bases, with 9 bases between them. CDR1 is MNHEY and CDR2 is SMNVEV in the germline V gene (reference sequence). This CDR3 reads CASSYGTDNEQFF. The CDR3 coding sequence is TGTGCCAGCAGTTATGGGACTGACAATGAGCAGTTCTTC.

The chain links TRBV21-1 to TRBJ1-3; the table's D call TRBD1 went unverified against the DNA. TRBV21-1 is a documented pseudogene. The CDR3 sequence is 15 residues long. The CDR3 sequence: CASILPIRQHNTIYF. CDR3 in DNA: TGTGCCAGCATCTTACCGATCCGCCAACACAACACCATATATTTT.

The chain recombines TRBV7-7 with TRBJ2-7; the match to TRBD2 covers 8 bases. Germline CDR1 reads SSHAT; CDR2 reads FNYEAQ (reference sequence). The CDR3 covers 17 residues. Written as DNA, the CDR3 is TGTGCTAGCGCATCCCGGGGGGGCCGGTGTATATCCTACGAGCAGTACGTC. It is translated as CASASRGGRCISYEQYV.

CDR3 DNA sequence: TGCGCCAGCTCAATCGGGGGGGCTTACAATGAGCAGTTCTTC. Its translation is CASSIGGAYNEQFF. The rearrangement links TRBV5-1 to TRBJ2-1, with 8 bases matching TRBD2. This CDR3 comprises 14 residues. V gave up 7 bases and J gave up 4 bases; unmatched junction bases: 7. Germline CDR1 SGHRS, CDR2 YFSETQ.

Written as DNA, the CDR3 is TGCGCCAGCAGCTTTGGGCGAGCCACAGATACGCAGTATTTT. It translates to CASSFGRATDTQYF. The rearrangement links TRBV5-1 to TRBJ2-3; D remains unclear. With 2 bases removed from V and 2 bases from J, the gap between germline ends came to 9 bases. The CDR3 sequence is 14 residues long. CDR1 and CDR2 from the germline V gene are SGHRS and YFSETQ.

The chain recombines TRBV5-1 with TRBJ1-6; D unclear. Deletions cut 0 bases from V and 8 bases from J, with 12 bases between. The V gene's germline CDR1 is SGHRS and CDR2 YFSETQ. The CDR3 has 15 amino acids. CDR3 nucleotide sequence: TGCGCCAGCAGCTTGGGGGTAATGGGTGATTCACCCCTCCACTTT. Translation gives CASSLGVMGDSPLHF.

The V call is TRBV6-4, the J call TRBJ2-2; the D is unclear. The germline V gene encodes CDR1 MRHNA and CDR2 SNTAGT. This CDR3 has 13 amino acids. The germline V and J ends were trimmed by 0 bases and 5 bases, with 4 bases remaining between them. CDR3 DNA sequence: TGTGCCAGCAGTGACTCGGAGACCGGGGAGCTGTTTTTT. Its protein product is CASSDSETGELFF.

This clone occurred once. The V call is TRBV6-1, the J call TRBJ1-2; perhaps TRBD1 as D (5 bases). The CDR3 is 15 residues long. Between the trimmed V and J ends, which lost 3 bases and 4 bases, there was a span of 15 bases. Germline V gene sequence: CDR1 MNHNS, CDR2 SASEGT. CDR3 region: CASSEGLQGSYGYTF. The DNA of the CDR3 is TGTGCCAGCAGTGAGGGCCTTCAGGGCTCCTATGGCTACACCTTC.

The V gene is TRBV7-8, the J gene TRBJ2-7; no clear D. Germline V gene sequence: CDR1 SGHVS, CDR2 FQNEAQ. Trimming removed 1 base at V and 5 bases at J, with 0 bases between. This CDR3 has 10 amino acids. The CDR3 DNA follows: TGTGCCAGCAGCTTAGACGAGCAGTACTTC. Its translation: CASSLDEQYF. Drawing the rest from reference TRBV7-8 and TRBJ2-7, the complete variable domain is GAGVSQSPRYKVAKRGQDVALRCDPISGHVSLFWYQQALGQGPEFLTYFQNEAQLDKSGLPSDRFFAERPEGSVSTLKIQRTQQEDSAVYLCASSLDEQYFGPGTRLTVT.

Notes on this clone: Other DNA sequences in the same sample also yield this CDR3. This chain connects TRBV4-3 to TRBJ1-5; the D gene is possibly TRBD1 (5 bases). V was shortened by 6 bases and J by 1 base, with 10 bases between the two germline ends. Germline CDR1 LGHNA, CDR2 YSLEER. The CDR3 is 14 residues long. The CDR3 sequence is CASSPGPSNQPQHF. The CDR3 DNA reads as TGCGCCAGCAGTCCGGGACCGAGCAATCAGCCCCAGCATTTT.

The CDR3 nucleotides are TGTGCCAGCAGCCCCCCTGGACTAGCGGTATACGAGCAGTACTTC. Its protein is CASSPPGLAVYEQYF. The chain is built from TRBV7-9 and TRBJ2-5; TRBD2 aligns across 10 bases. With the DNA end fitting TRBJ2-7 better, the J assignment may be wrong. This CDR3 has 15 amino acids. Germline CDR1 SEHNR, CDR2 FQNEAQ (reference sequence).

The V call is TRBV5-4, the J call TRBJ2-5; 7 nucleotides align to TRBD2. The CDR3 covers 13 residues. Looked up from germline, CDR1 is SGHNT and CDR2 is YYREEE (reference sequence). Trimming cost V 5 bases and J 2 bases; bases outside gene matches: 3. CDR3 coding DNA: TGTGCCAGCAGAACACTAGCGCAAGAGACCCAGTACTTC. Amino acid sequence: CASRTLAQETQYF.

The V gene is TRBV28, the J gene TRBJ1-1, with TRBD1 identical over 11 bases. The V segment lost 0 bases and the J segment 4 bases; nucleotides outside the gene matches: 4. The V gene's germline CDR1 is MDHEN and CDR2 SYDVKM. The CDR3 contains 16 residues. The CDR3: CASSLWDRGQSTEAFF. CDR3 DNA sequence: TGTGCCAGCAGTTTATGGGACAGGGGGCAGAGCACTGAAGCTTTCTTT.

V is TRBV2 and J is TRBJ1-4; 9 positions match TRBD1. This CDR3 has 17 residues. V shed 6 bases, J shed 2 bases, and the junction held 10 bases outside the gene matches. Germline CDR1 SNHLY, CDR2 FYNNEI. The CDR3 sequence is CASRHSGTGTTNEKLFF. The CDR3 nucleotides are TGTGCCAGCAGACACTCCGGGACAGGGACGACTAATGAAAAACTGTTTTTT. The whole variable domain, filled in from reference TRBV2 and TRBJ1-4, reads EPEVTQTPSHQVTQMGQEVILRCVPISNHLYFYWYRQILGQKVEFLVSFYNNEISEKSEIFDDQFSVERPDGSNFTLKIRSTKLEDSAMYFCASRHSGTGTTNEKLFFGSGTQLSVL.

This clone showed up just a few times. This chain's CDR3 is CASQGTNTEAFF. The CDR3 DNA is TGCGCCAGCCAAGGAACCAACACTGAAGCTTTCTTT. The chain is built from TRBV4-1 and TRBJ1-1; no clear D. The CDR3 totals 12 residues. Germline V CDR1 and CDR2: MGHRA, YSYEKL. The V and J ends lost 8 bases and 2 bases respectively, with 9 bases between them.

The chain's CDR3 is CASSLYSATNEKLFF. The CDR3 nucleotides are TGTGCCAGCAGCCTCTATTCTGCAACTAATGAAAAACTGTTTTTT. The chain couples TRBV5-4 to TRBJ1-4; D uncertain. Trimming cost V 4 bases and J 0 bases, with 10 bases left between them. Per germline, CDR1 SGHNT and CDR2 YYREEE (reference sequence). This CDR3 has 15 residues.